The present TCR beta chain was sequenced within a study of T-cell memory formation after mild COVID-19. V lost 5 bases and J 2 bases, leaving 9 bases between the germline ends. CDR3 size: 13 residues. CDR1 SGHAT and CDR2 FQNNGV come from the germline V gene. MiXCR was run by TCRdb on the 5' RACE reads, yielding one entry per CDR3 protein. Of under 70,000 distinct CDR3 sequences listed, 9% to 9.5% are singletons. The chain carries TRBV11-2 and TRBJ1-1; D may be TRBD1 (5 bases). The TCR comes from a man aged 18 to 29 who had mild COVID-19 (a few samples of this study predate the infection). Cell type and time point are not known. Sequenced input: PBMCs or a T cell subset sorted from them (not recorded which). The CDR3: CASSRDGNTEAFF. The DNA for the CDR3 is TGTGCCAGCAGCAGGGACGGTAACACTGAAGCTTTCTTT.